One and the same sample provided the 14 T cell receptor beta chains below, sequenced in a study of beta chain features in type 1 diabetes. Whole-study results and caveats: The study found moderately but significantly shorter TCRB CDR3s in all four CD4+ subsets of Type 1 diabetes patients.

Antigens of these TCRs are unknown. As every portion of the isolated RNA was reverse transcribed, the sequencing read expressed TCRB transcripts. TCRdb's table, derived via immunoSEQ multiplex PCR, lists solely in-frame clones and lacks some. The table shows around 150,000 clones, with under 13% occurring only once. The specimen was central memory CD4+ T cells from blood. These receptors were obtained from a man aged 30 to 45 with type 1 diabetes.

The rearrangement uses TRBV14 and TRBJ2-3; D unclear. The CDR3 runs to 14 residues. V was clipped by 6 bases and J by 0 bases, with 10 bases between them. Germline assignment: CDR1 SGHDN and CDR2 FVKESK. CDR3 sequence: CASSPVASTDTQYF. CDR3 coding DNA: TGTGCCAGCAGTCCTGTAGCTAGCACAGATACGCAGTATTTT. Combining the CDR3 with reference TRBV14 and TRBJ2-3 gives the whole variable domain EAGVTQFPSHSVIEKGQTVTLRCDPISGHDNLYWYRRVMGKEIKFLLHFVKESKQDESGMPNNRFLAERTGGTYSTLKVQPAELEDSGVYFCASSPVASTDTQYFGPGTRLTVL.

The chain carries TRBV27 and TRBJ1-2; 10 bases line up with TRBD1. V trimming: 5 bases; J trimming: 0 bases; junction bases outside the gene matches: 9. Germline-derived CDR1 and CDR2 are MNHEY and SMNVEV (reference sequence). The CDR3 runs to 17 residues. CDR3: CASSIKLGQGPNYGYTF. The CDR3 coding sequence is TGTGCCAGCAGTATAAAGTTGGGACAGGGGCCTAACTATGGCTACACCTTC.

V usage is TRBV7-9 and J usage is TRBJ2-1, with 9 bases identical to TRBD1. V shed 6 bases and J 5 bases; nucleotides not matched to a gene: 8. The germline gives CDR1 SEHNR, CDR2 FQNEAQ (reference sequence). CDR3 length equals 15 residues. This CDR3 reads CASSRDRDSNNEQFF. The DNA for the CDR3 is TGTGCCAGCAGTAGGGACAGGGACTCGAACAATGAGCAGTTCTTC.

A note on this clone: Other DNA sequences in the sample encode the same CDR3. V usage is TRBV9 and J usage is TRBJ1-1; no firm D call. The CDR3 is made up of 12 amino acids. Trimming cost V 4 bases and J 1 base, with 5 bases left between them. Germline-derived CDR1 and CDR2 are SGDLS and YYNGEE. CDR3 bases: TGTGCCAGCAGCAATAGGAACACTGAAGCTTTCTTT. It yields the protein CASSNRNTEAFF.

This sequence joins TRBV7-7 and TRBJ2-3, with D maybe TRBD1 (5 bases). This CDR3 spans 13 amino acids. Germline V gives CDR1 SSHAT, CDR2 FNYEAQ (reference sequence). Trimming removed 0 bases from V and 5 bases from J, with 6 bases in between. The CDR3 reads CASSLAQGDTQYF. The CDR3 DNA follows: TGTGCCAGCAGCTTAGCGCAGGGAGATACGCAGTATTTT.

The rearrangement links TRBV9 to TRBJ1-2; possibly TRBD1 for D (6 bases). Germline CDR1 reads SGDLS; CDR2 reads YYNGEE. There are 13 residues in the CDR3. V gave up 4 bases and J gave up 2 bases, with 9 bases separating them. The CDR3 sequence is CASSPQGNYGYTF. The CDR3 DNA reads TGTGCCAGCAGCCCCCAGGGGAACTATGGCTACACCTTC.

The chain recombines TRBV28 with TRBJ1-1; D not resolved. The CDR3 extends over 12 amino acids. The V gene's germline CDR1 is MDHEN and CDR2 SYDVKM. Trimming took 7 bases from V and 7 from J, leaving 13 bases between them. CDR3 coding DNA: TGTGCCAGCATCCCCCCGGGTGGTGAAGCTTTCTTT. It yields the protein CASIPPGGEAFF.

The chain uses TRBV18 and TRBJ2-1; 8 bases are shared with TRBD2. J gave up 6 bases and V 3 bases, and 7 bases lay outside the gene matches. The germline CDR1 and CDR2 sequences are KGHSH and LQKENI. The CDR3 has 15 amino acids. The CDR3 sequence: CASSPNSGASNEQFF. The CDR3 DNA reads TGTGCCAGCTCACCGAATAGCGGGGCTTCCAATGAGCAGTTCTTC.

A few counts support this clone. V and J are TRBV4-2 and TRBJ2-2, with TRBD2 matching over 14 bases. J lost 5 bases, V lost 1 base, and 9 bases had no gene match. Per the germline V gene, CDR1 is LGHNA and CDR2 is YNFKEQ. The CDR3 is 19 residues long. The CDR3 DNA follows: TGTGCCAGCAGCCAAGTCCCGGGACTAGCGGGAGAGGCAACCGGGGAGCTGTTTTTT. This sequence encodes CASSQVPGLAGEATGELFF.

This clone has only a few counts. The gene calls are TRBV11-2 and TRBJ2-7; D gene uncertain. CDR1 and CDR2 from the germline V gene are SGHAT and FQNNGV. Trimming stripped 5 bases from V and 5 bases from J, with 7 bases between. The length of the CDR3 is 11 residues. The CDR3 coding sequence is TGTGCCAGCAGCCCCCTTCACGAGCAGTACTTC. This gives the protein CASSPLHEQYF.

The V and J genes are TRBV5-1 and TRBJ2-1; possible D gene TRBD2, 6 bases. CDR1 is SGHRS, CDR2 YFSETQ, per germline. Deletions cut 3 bases from V and 5 bases from J, with 6 bases between. The CDR3 extends over 12 amino acids. Here the CDR3 DNA reads TGCGCCAGCAGCTCGGGGGACAATGAGCAGTTCTTC. Translation: CASSSGDNEQFF.

V gene TRBV19 combines with J gene TRBJ1-2; tentative D call: TRBD1 (6 bases). The germline V gene has CDR1 LNHDA and CDR2 SQIVND (reference sequence). The V gene lost 10 bases and the J gene lost 4 bases, with 19 bases spanning the gap. CDR3 length equals 14 residues. The CDR3 coding sequence is TGTGCCACCCAGGGGACCCCAAGGACCTATGGCTACACCTTC. Translating it yields CATQGTPRTYGYTF.

The chain employs TRBV9 and TRBJ2-7; 7 bases map to TRBD1. Germline lookup yields CDR1 SGDLS and CDR2 YYNGEE. The CDR3 is 14 residues long. The junction had 5 bases not matched to a gene; V was cut back by 0 bases and J by 5 bases. The CDR3 nucleotides are TGTGCCAGCAGCGTAGGAGGGGGCGACAACGAGCAGTACTTC. Amino acid sequence: CASSVGGGDNEQYF.

This clone was seen a handful of times. J is TRBJ1-1 and V is TRBV10-3, with D possibly being TRBD1 (6 bases). The length of the CDR3 is 14 residues. Trimming shortened V by 6 bases and J by 5 bases, and 16 bases separated the two germline ends. The germline gives CDR1 ENHRY, CDR2 SYGVKD. The CDR3, as DNA: TGTGCCATCAGGCAACAGGGTGCGGCGACTGAAGCTTTCTTT. It codes for CAIRQQGAATEAFF.